The text below deals with one T cell receptor (beta chain). Antigen unknown. The assay was immunoSEQ multiplex PCR, and TCRdb's table has in-frame clones only and misses some. The data show around 100,000 clones, with more than 85% seen just once and under 0.15% held by the top ten. These data originate in a study of siplizumab effects on memory and regulatory T cells. Overall study results and limits: Siplizumab significantly brought down the alloreactive sequences that trace back to unstimulated CD4+ memory cells. Proliferating siplizumab-culture Tregs lacked confirmation of suppressive function. Naive T cell populations appeared to exhibit greater diversity than memory cells and appeared to be major alloresponse contributors.

V shed 0 bases and J shed 9 bases, with 10 bases lying between them. From germline, CDR1 is SGDLS and CDR2 YYNGEE. The CDR3 has 13 amino acids. The specimen sequenced was CD4+ T cells sorted from blood. The sequence was collected from a human donor in good health. The chain uses TRBV9 and TRBJ2-1; D is ambiguous. CDR3 protein: CASSVGSPAEQFF. CDR3 sequence (DNA): TGTGCCAGCAGCGTAGGGAGTCCGGCTGAGCAGTTCTTC.